The 8 T cell receptor beta chains in this list originate from one sample, sequenced in a study of low-dose radiotherapy and immunotherapy resistance in tumors. Regarding time point: before trial treatment. TCRs were put through 15 to 25 PCR cycles of amplification with Phusion. A constant-region primer and the V-primer adapter served as the primer pair. TCRdb re-called the reads with MiXCR, one entry per CDR3 protein. This sample carries tens of thousands of distinct CDR3 sequences, 12% of them seen once, and the ten largest clones take 5.5% to 8%. Sample: PBMCs, taken before treatment. Receptors originate from a female donor with ovarian cancer.

The V and J genes are TRBV5-5 and TRBJ2-4; TRBD1 is a possible D gene (6 bases). The germline CDR1 and CDR2 sequences are SGHKS and YYEKEE (reference sequence). CDR3 size: 16 residues. V was shortened by 4 bases and J by 1 base, with 15 bases between the two germline ends. CDR3 loop: CASSLPATGAKNIQYF. As DNA, the CDR3 is TGTGCCAGCAGCCTGCCCGCTACAGGGGCCAAAAACATTCAGTACTTC.

In this sample, this clonotype turned up a few times. J is TRBJ1-1 and V is TRBV5-1; TRBD1 might be the D (6 bases). The germline gives CDR1 SGHRS, CDR2 YFSETQ. V was clipped by 1 base and J by 0 bases, with 13 bases between them. The CDR3 is made up of 16 amino acids. The CDR3 bases are TGCGCCAGCAGCTTGAATCCGGGGACAATGAACACTGAAGCTTTCTTT. Its translation is CASSLNPGTMNTEAFF.

This clonotype was detected many times. The chain has TRBV18 and TRBJ2-3; the match to TRBD2 covers 8 bases. After removal of 3 bases from V and 2 bases from J, the junction contained 4 bases not matched to a gene. Germline loops: CDR1 KGHSH, CDR2 LQKENI. The CDR3 has 15 amino acids. DNA of the CDR3: TGTGCCAGCTCACCTAGCGGGGATCTCACAGATACGCAGTATTTT. This encodes CASSPSGDLTDTQYF.

This clonotype was seen at least ten times. The CDR3 does not close with the conserved phenylalanine or tryptophan, likely indicating a read error. The J gene is TRBJ1-6, the V gene TRBV7-8; the match to TRBD1 covers 8 bases. CDR3 length equals 15 residues. CDR1 is SGHVS, CDR2 FQNEAQ, per germline. The V segment lost 4 bases and the J segment 10 bases; nucleotides outside the gene matches: 9. The CDR3 region is CASSSLGQGGSPLHS. The DNA of the CDR3 is TGTGCCAGCAGCTCCCTTGGACAGGGAGGGTCACCCCTCCACTCT.

There are many counts of this clonotype. The chain uses TRBV28 and TRBJ2-4, with 9 nucleotides matching TRBD2. V shed 6 bases and J 1 base; nucleotides not matched to a gene: 1. This CDR3 spans 14 amino acids. Germline assignment: CDR1 MDHEN and CDR2 SYDVKM. The CDR3 loop reads CASRAGGAKNIQYF. CDR3 in DNA: TGTGCCAGCAGGGCGGGAGGGGCCAAAAACATTCAGTACTTC.

This clonotype was recorded at least ten times. The J gene is TRBJ2-5, the V gene TRBV10-3, with TRBD1 matching 9 bases. Germline V gene data show CDR1 as ENHRY and CDR2 as SYGVKD. The CDR3 covers 13 residues. V lost 4 bases to trimming and J lost 5 bases; unmatched junction nucleotides: 2. This chain's CDR3 is CAISGDRAETQYF. CDR3 in DNA: TGTGCCATCAGTGGGGACAGGGCGGAGACCCAGTACTTC.

The table lists this clonotype with many counts. The gene calls are TRBV20-1 and TRBJ2-7, with 10 positions matching TRBD1. This CDR3 has 13 amino acids. Looked up from germline, CDR1 is DFQATT and CDR2 is SNEGSKA (reference sequence). V was pared by 6 bases and J by 2 bases, with 4 bases of the junction left unmatched. The CDR3 here is CSAGQGVTYEQYF. The CDR3 DNA follows: TGCAGTGCAGGACAGGGGGTTACCTACGAGCAGTACTTC.

This clonotype was observed a handful of times. The chain couples TRBV28 to TRBJ1-2; possible D gene TRBD1, 6 bases. CDR1 is MDHEN, CDR2 SYDVKM, per germline. The CDR3 covers 14 residues. V was cut by 5 bases and J by 3 bases, with 13 bases left in between. CDR3 sequence: CASSANREDYGYTF. DNA for the CDR3: TGTGCCAGCAGTGCCAACAGGGAAGACTATGGCTACACCTTC.